Below, 24 T cell receptor beta chains from the same sample are listed, as sequenced in a study of blood T cell repertoires in COVID-19. Assay: immunoSEQ multiplex PCR; the TCRdb copy retains only in-frame clones and omits some. The repertoire includes around 78,000 clones, 88% of them detected once, and roughly 5% sits in the top ten. The sequenced sample consisted of peripheral blood. The receptor set was obtained from a man aged 45-65 years with active COVID-19.

The chain uses TRBV7-3 and TRBJ2-7, with TRBD2 identical over 9 bases. The CDR3 spans 15 residues. V gave up 0 bases and J gave up 2 bases; unmatched junction bases: 2. In germline, CDR1 is SGHTA, CDR2 FQGTGA. The CDR3 bases are TGTGCCAGCAGCTTAACCAGCGGGGGGCCCTACGAGCAGTACTTC. This codes for CASSLTSGGPYEQYF.

V gene TRBV28 combines with J gene TRBJ2-3, with 7 bases aligning to TRBD1. Germline trimming cut 6 bases from V and 3 bases from J; bases unmatched to any gene: 15. Germline CDR1 MDHEN, CDR2 SYDVKM. The CDR3 is made up of 17 amino acids. The CDR3 DNA follows: TGTGCCAGCAGCCCTGCGGCCGAGACAGGGTTAACAGATACGCAGTATTTT. As protein: CASSPAAETGLTDTQYF.

V is TRBV27 and J is TRBJ2-3; D is possibly TRBD2 (6 bases). CDR3 length: 14 amino acids. V dropped 3 bases and J dropped 3 bases, with 10 bases sitting between them. Per the germline V gene, CDR1 is MNHEY and CDR2 is SMNVEV (reference sequence). Here the CDR3 DNA reads TGTGCCAGCAGTTTGACGGGGGTTACAGATACGCAGTATTTT. It codes for CASSLTGVTDTQYF.

This clone appeared a single time. The chain combines TRBV30 with TRBJ1-2, with D uncertain. Between the trimmed V and J ends, which lost 3 bases and 0 bases, there was a span of 8 bases. Germline V gene data show CDR1 as GTSNPN and CDR2 as SVGIG (reference sequence). This CDR3 has 13 amino acids. The CDR3 sequence: CAWRYTANYGYTF. CDR3 bases: TGTGCCTGGAGATATACAGCTAACTATGGCTACACCTTC.

CDR3 nucleotide sequence: TGTGCCAGCAGTTTATCCCCAGGGGGGACCACTGAAGCTTTCTTT. This translates into CASSLSPGGTTEAFF. The chain uses TRBV27 and TRBJ1-1; the match to TRBD1 covers 7 bases. Germline V lookup: CDR1 MNHEY, CDR2 SMNVEV (reference sequence). The CDR3 contains 15 residues. J lost 4 bases, V lost 0 bases, and 5 bases had no gene match.

V gene TRBV30 combines with J gene TRBJ1-1; D gene ambiguous. V was shortened by 3 bases and J by 1 base, with 12 bases between the two germline ends. Germline CDR1 is GTSNPN and CDR2 is SVGIG (reference sequence). CDR3 size: 14 residues. The CDR3 reads CAWRQRAANTEAFF. Here the CDR3 DNA reads TGTGCCTGGAGGCAGAGGGCGGCGAACACTGAAGCTTTCTTT.

This clone was seen a single time. CDR3 sequence (DNA): TGTGCCAGCAGCCAATCACAGGGGGGAGGCTACACCTTC. Translated: CASSQSQGGGYTF. The chain employs TRBV16 and TRBJ1-2; the match to TRBD1 covers 8 bases. This CDR3 has 13 residues. Per the germline V gene, CDR1 is KGHSY and CDR2 is FQNENV. Unmatched junction bases numbered 2, after V lost 0 bases and J lost 8 bases.

On this clone itself: Other DNA sequences in this specimen translate into the identical CDR3. CDR3 amino acids: CASSLRLAGEETQYF. In DNA, the CDR3 is TGTGCCAGCAGCTTGAGACTAGCGGGGGAAGAGACCCAGTACTTC. The rearrangement joins TRBV5-4 to TRBJ2-5, with 12 bases lining up with TRBD2. The CDR3 loop spans 15 amino acids. V trimming: 1 base; J trimming: 3 bases; junction bases outside the gene matches: 1. The germline CDR1 and CDR2 sequences are SGHNT and YYREEE (reference sequence).

The CDR3 loop reads CASSSPARGPDNSPLHF. The CDR3 DNA reads TGTGCCAGCAGTTCCCCCGCGAGGGGGCCGGATAATTCACCCCTCCACTTT. The chain employs TRBV27 and TRBJ1-6; 7 positions agree with TRBD1. Germline assignment: CDR1 MNHEY and CDR2 SMNVEV (reference sequence). Unmatched junction bases numbered 11, after V lost 4 bases and J lost 5 bases. The CDR3 is 17 amino acids.

The V and J genes are TRBV28 and TRBJ2-3; maybe TRBD2 (5 bases). V lost 1 base and J lost 0, with 20 bases in between. The CDR3 has 19 amino acids. Germline V CDR1 and CDR2: MDHEN, SYDVKM. The CDR3 sequence is CASSLFLAPARGSTDTQYF. The CDR3 nucleotides are TGTGCCAGCAGTTTATTTTTAGCCCCTGCTCGGGGTAGCACAGATACGCAGTATTTT.

This chain joins TRBV5-1 and TRBJ1-2, with 11 bases identical to TRBD1. With 3 bases clipped from V and 4 bases from J, the junction kept 8 bases outside the gene matches. The CDR3 runs 16 residues. From germline, CDR1 is SGHRS and CDR2 YFSETQ. The CDR3 reads CASSSWTGGASYGYTF. The CDR3 DNA is TGCGCCAGCAGCTCCTGGACAGGGGGCGCGTCCTATGGCTACACCTTC.

In its sample, this clone was seen once. V gene TRBV9 combines with J gene TRBJ1-4; D is ambiguous. Deletions cut 3 bases from V and 4 bases from J, with 13 bases between. The CDR3 consists of 15 residues. Germline CDR1 and CDR2: SGDLS and YYNGEE. CDR3 nucleotide sequence: TGTGCCAGCAGCGGCCCAGCGTCTTTTAATGAAAAACTGTTTTTT. Amino acids: CASSGPASFNEKLFF.

For this clone: The junction departs from the called germline gene at one end, perhaps through a read error. The V and J genes are TRBV7-3 and TRBJ2-1; D unresolved. The CDR3 contains 13 residues. Germline V gene lookup returns CDR1 SGHTA and CDR2 FQGTGA. CDR3 DNA sequence: TGTGCCAGCAGCCTAACTCGTCGGGATGAGCAGTTCTTC. Its translation is CASSLTRRDEQFF.

This sequence joins TRBV27 and TRBJ2-7; 7 nucleotides line up with TRBD2. J gave up 5 bases and V 5 bases, and 9 bases lay outside the gene matches. The CDR3 runs to 14 residues. Per the germline V gene, CDR1 is MNHEY and CDR2 is SMNVEV (reference sequence). The CDR3 DNA reads TGTGCCAGCAGTCCTCGGGGGGTATCGGACGAGCAGTACTTC. This gives the protein CASSPRGVSDEQYF.

J is TRBJ2-6 and V is TRBV28; 8 positions match TRBD1. This CDR3 is built from 16 residues. The germline CDR1 and CDR2 sequences are MDHEN and SYDVKM. V shed 4 bases and J 1 base; nucleotides not matched to a gene: 3. CDR3: CASSSGTGSGANVLTF. The CDR3 region has the DNA TGTGCCAGCAGTTCCGGGACAGGATCTGGGGCCAACGTCCTGACTTTC.

The V call is TRBV3-1 (or the pseudogene TRBV3-2), the J call TRBJ2-1; 11 bases are a match to TRBD2. The ends lost 4 bases at V and 6 bases at J; junction bases unmatched: 8. Germline assignment: CDR1 LGHDT and CDR2 YNNKEL (reference sequence). The CDR3 length is 16 residues. For the CDR3, the DNA is TGTGCCAGCAGCCGAGCTAGCGGGGGGCTACGCAATGAGCAGTTCTTC. Protein: CASSRASGGLRNEQFF.

This clone was seen a handful of times. The V gene is TRBV3-1 (or the pseudogene TRBV3-2), the J gene TRBJ2-3; D might be TRBD1 (5 bases). V lost 2 bases, J lost 4 bases, and 13 bases lay in between. CDR1 and CDR2 from the germline V gene are LGHDT and YNNKEL (reference sequence). The CDR3 totals 15 residues. The CDR3 nucleotides are TGTGCCAGCAGCCAAAACCGGCAGGGCTCAGATACGCAGTATTTT. It is translated as CASSQNRQGSDTQYF.

Points on this clone: At one of its ends the junction is not consistent with the germline gene, which may arise from a read error. V gene TRBV3-1 (or the pseudogene TRBV3-2) combines with J gene TRBJ2-1, with D possibly TRBD2 on 5 matching bases. The CDR3 extends over 15 amino acids. Germline V gene sequence: CDR1 LGHDT, CDR2 YNNKEL (reference sequence). CDR3 sequence reads: CVSSRGGGETNEQFF. The CDR3 DNA sequence: TGTGTCAGCAGCCGAGGTGGTGGGGAGACAAATGAGCAGTTCTTC.

The V gene is TRBV4-2, the J gene TRBJ1-2; 7 bases agree with TRBD1. Germline CDR1 LGHNA, CDR2 YNFKEQ. V lost 3 bases, J lost 7 bases, and 8 bases stayed unmatched. This CDR3 comprises 14 residues. This CDR3 reads CASSQSQGVSGYTF. DNA for the CDR3: TGTGCCAGCAGCCAGTCTCAGGGGGTCTCTGGCTACACCTTC.

The chain has TRBV25-1 and TRBJ1-5; TRBD1 is a possible D gene (5 bases). With 5 bases removed from V and 5 bases from J, the gap between germline ends came to 16 bases. CDR1 and CDR2 (germline): MGHDK, SYGVNS. CDR3 length: 15 residues. This chain's CDR3 is CASSRGGAEDQPQHF. DNA for the CDR3: TGTGCCAGCAGTCGGGGAGGGGCAGAGGATCAGCCCCAGCATTTT.

The table lists this clone with a count of one. V usage is TRBV11-2 and J usage is TRBJ1-1; 8 bases fit TRBD1. V shed 6 bases, J shed 7 bases, and the junction held 19 bases outside the gene matches. CDR3 size: 17 residues. CDR1 SGHAT and CDR2 FQNNGV come from the germline V gene. CDR3 protein: CASSPAFVRGREGEAFF. The CDR3, as DNA: TGTGCCAGCAGTCCGGCGTTCGTCAGGGGGCGGGAAGGTGAAGCTTTCTTT.

This clone appeared a single time. The chain has TRBV5-1 and TRBJ1-2; 12 nucleotides align to TRBD1. V was clipped by 1 base and J by 7 bases; unmatched bases: 5. This CDR3 is 15 amino acids long. Germline V lookup: CDR1 SGHRS, CDR2 YFSETQ. The CDR3 DNA reads as TGCGCCAGCAGCTTGTTGCCGGGACAGGGGGCTGGCTACACCTTC. It is translated as CASSLLPGQGAGYTF.

The rearrangement joins TRBV7-2 to TRBJ2-4, with TRBD1 identical over 8 bases. The CDR3 consists of 17 residues. V lost 0 bases and J lost 9; bases outside the gene matches: 13. Germline V CDR1 and CDR2: SGHTA, FQGNSA. CDR3 in DNA: TGTGCCAGCAGCTTAGCGCGTGCAGGGGGCGCGGGCAGCATTCAGTACTTC. Residues: CASSLARAGGAGSIQYF.

The V and J genes are TRBV27 and TRBJ2-7; TRBD2 agrees at 12 bases. V lost 6 bases and J lost 6; bases outside the gene matches: 15. Germline V gives CDR1 MNHEY, CDR2 SMNVEV (reference sequence). CDR3 length equals 17 residues. The CDR3, as DNA: TGTGCCAGCAGCCCCCCCCAACGACTAGCGGGAGTGCGCGAGCAGTACTTC. It encodes CASSPPQRLAGVREQYF.